The T cell receptor (beta chain) described here comes from a study of CD8 T cells in Susac syndrome (dated by TCRdb to the late 2010s). About the full investigation: Whether CD8+ T cell activation and differentiation in Susac syndrome was antigen driven was tested using repertoire sequencing. Results and caveats for the whole study, not just this receptor: The number of individuals in the TCR sequencing and HLA analysis was recognized as being relatively small.

The CDR3 contains 11 residues, cysteine and phenylalanine counted. Only CDR3 DNA is held: 33 bases, read in frame from base 1. V drops 0 bases and J drops 8 bases, leaving 3 bases in between. The germline V gene specifies SGHDN as CDR1 and FVKESK as CDR2. RNA was extracted using the RNeasy kit, and about 0.45 to 1 ug of the RNA was reverse transcribed with random hexamers. The immunoSEQ multiplex PCR assay, which covers 54 Vbeta and 13 Jbeta segments, was used to amplify TCR beta CDR3 regions. PCR amplification bias was corrected by using a synthetic template baseline for primer optimization and computational correction. As for how the authors treated the data: Only productive sequences were kept, with reads annotated to V, D and J genes according to IMGT and analyzed in immunoSEQ Analyzer. Clonality was calculated as one minus the Shannon entropy normalized by log2 of the number of productive unique sequences. For each patient and control, public and private clones were evaluated among the 100 most prevalent clones. Susac-specific clones were defined as absent from healthy and MS cohorts, 850 to 1,300 published viral clones and other ImmuneACCESS disease sequences. TCRdb trimmed the raw reads at Q25, called clones with MiXCR and kept productive beta chains. Rows are unified per CDR3 protein, each entry keeping the most common DNA and genes. The V and J calls were not made by the authors but by TCRdb's processing. Counted in this sample were more than 100,000 distinct CDR3 sequences; nearly 95% of them appeared once. Of the sample, around 0.12% is held by the ten largest clones.

Peripheral blood CD8+ and CD4+ T cells from healthy donors, Susac syndrome patients and multiple sclerosis patients were profiled using high-throughput TCR beta sequencing. The healthy donors served as controls matched for age and sex. Bulk CD8+ and CD4+ T cells were purified by magnetic negative isolation, while CD8+ TEMRA cells were enriched using FACS. Blood was collected in EDTA tubes and processed within 24 hours, with PBMCs isolated through density gradient centrifugation. PBMCs intended for TCR sequencing were frozen in liquid nitrogen and were later thawed in a 37 degrees C water bath. The sorted or isolated CD4+, CD8+ and CD8+ TEMRA cells reached a purity of at least 90%. This clonotype was seen a single time. Its cognate antigen has yet to be identified. Within one base of it there is no much larger clone, and no base qualities were kept. Evidence from one read is weak.

The sequence came from a human donor in good health. The chain is assembled from TRBV14 and TRBJ2-3, with the identity of the D gene unclear. The sequenced material came from CD4+ T cells from PBMCs. The DNA sequence reads TGTGCCAGCAGCCAAGACGGTACGCAGTATTTT. It codes for CASSQDGTQYF.